The 7 T cell receptor beta chains below were found in one sample sequenced in a study of blood T cell repertoires in COVID-19. Assay used: immunoSEQ multiplex PCR; TCRdb lists only in-frame clones, some missing. The sample has roughly 500,000 clones, roughly nine tenths seen once. Input material: PBMCs or T cells enriched from blood (not recorded which). The receptors derive from an older woman who had recovered from COVID-19.

The chain employs TRBV21-1 and TRBJ1-6; the table's D call, TRBD1, has no DNA check behind it. TRBV21-1 is recorded as a pseudogene. CDR3 size: 19 residues. This CDR3 reads CASSKGTGASSSYNSPLHF. In nucleotides, the CDR3 is TGTGCCAGCAGCAAAGGGACAGGGGCCTCGAGCTCCTATAATTCACCCCTCCACTTT.

The genes are TRBV7-2 and TRBJ1-3, with D possibly being TRBD1 (5 bases). Deletions cut 8 bases from V and 0 bases from J, with 14 bases between. The CDR3 contains 15 residues. Germline V gene data show CDR1 as SGHTA and CDR2 as FQGNSA. For the CDR3, the DNA is TGTGCCAGCCAGGATCTCGGGGGCTCTGGAAACACCATATATTTT. Protein: CASQDLGGSGNTIYF.

The J gene is TRBJ1-2, the V gene TRBV29-1; 8 bases map to TRBD1. Germline V gives CDR1 SQVTM, CDR2 ANQGSEA. The CDR3 is made up of 11 amino acids. CDR3 sequence: CRIQGAWGYTF. The DNA of the CDR3 is TGCAGAATTCAGGGGGCCTGGGGCTACACCTTC.

The genes are TRBV5-4 and TRBJ2-3; D remains ambiguous. This CDR3 spans 16 amino acids. Trimming took 4 bases from V and 0 from J, leaving 15 bases between them. CDR1 and CDR2 (germline): SGHNT, YYREEE (reference sequence). The CDR3 sequence: CASSPATRSSTDTQYF. The CDR3 nucleotides read TGTGCCAGCAGCCCCGCGACACGCTCGAGCACAGATACGCAGTATTTT.

The V call is TRBV6-5, the J call TRBJ1-2; no firm D call. Germline V gene data show CDR1 as MNHEY and CDR2 as SVGAGI. The CDR3 has 11 amino acids. Trimming stripped 6 bases from V and 1 base from J, with 3 bases between. DNA for the CDR3: TGTGCCAGCAGCGTTAACTATGGCTACACCTTC. Encoded protein: CASSVNYGYTF.

The chain recombines TRBV11-2 with TRBJ2-2, with 8 bases lining up with TRBD2. CDR3 size: 14 residues. Trimming cost V 1 base and J 5 bases; bases outside gene matches: 0. Per germline, CDR1 SGHAT and CDR2 FQNNGV. The CDR3 nucleotides are TGTGCCAGCAGCTTAGCGGGGGGGACCGGGGAGCTGTTTTTT. This translates into CASSLAGGTGELFF.

Written as DNA, the CDR3 is TGTGCCAGCAGCTTTAGGCGGGGTCGCACAGATACGCAGTATTTT. It codes for CASSFRRGRTDTQYF. V and J are TRBV7-9 and TRBJ2-3, with a possible D match to TRBD2 (6 bases). Germline values: CDR1 SEHNR, CDR2 FQNEAQ (reference sequence). The CDR3 covers 15 residues. V was shortened by 3 bases and J by 1 base, with 11 bases between the two germline ends.